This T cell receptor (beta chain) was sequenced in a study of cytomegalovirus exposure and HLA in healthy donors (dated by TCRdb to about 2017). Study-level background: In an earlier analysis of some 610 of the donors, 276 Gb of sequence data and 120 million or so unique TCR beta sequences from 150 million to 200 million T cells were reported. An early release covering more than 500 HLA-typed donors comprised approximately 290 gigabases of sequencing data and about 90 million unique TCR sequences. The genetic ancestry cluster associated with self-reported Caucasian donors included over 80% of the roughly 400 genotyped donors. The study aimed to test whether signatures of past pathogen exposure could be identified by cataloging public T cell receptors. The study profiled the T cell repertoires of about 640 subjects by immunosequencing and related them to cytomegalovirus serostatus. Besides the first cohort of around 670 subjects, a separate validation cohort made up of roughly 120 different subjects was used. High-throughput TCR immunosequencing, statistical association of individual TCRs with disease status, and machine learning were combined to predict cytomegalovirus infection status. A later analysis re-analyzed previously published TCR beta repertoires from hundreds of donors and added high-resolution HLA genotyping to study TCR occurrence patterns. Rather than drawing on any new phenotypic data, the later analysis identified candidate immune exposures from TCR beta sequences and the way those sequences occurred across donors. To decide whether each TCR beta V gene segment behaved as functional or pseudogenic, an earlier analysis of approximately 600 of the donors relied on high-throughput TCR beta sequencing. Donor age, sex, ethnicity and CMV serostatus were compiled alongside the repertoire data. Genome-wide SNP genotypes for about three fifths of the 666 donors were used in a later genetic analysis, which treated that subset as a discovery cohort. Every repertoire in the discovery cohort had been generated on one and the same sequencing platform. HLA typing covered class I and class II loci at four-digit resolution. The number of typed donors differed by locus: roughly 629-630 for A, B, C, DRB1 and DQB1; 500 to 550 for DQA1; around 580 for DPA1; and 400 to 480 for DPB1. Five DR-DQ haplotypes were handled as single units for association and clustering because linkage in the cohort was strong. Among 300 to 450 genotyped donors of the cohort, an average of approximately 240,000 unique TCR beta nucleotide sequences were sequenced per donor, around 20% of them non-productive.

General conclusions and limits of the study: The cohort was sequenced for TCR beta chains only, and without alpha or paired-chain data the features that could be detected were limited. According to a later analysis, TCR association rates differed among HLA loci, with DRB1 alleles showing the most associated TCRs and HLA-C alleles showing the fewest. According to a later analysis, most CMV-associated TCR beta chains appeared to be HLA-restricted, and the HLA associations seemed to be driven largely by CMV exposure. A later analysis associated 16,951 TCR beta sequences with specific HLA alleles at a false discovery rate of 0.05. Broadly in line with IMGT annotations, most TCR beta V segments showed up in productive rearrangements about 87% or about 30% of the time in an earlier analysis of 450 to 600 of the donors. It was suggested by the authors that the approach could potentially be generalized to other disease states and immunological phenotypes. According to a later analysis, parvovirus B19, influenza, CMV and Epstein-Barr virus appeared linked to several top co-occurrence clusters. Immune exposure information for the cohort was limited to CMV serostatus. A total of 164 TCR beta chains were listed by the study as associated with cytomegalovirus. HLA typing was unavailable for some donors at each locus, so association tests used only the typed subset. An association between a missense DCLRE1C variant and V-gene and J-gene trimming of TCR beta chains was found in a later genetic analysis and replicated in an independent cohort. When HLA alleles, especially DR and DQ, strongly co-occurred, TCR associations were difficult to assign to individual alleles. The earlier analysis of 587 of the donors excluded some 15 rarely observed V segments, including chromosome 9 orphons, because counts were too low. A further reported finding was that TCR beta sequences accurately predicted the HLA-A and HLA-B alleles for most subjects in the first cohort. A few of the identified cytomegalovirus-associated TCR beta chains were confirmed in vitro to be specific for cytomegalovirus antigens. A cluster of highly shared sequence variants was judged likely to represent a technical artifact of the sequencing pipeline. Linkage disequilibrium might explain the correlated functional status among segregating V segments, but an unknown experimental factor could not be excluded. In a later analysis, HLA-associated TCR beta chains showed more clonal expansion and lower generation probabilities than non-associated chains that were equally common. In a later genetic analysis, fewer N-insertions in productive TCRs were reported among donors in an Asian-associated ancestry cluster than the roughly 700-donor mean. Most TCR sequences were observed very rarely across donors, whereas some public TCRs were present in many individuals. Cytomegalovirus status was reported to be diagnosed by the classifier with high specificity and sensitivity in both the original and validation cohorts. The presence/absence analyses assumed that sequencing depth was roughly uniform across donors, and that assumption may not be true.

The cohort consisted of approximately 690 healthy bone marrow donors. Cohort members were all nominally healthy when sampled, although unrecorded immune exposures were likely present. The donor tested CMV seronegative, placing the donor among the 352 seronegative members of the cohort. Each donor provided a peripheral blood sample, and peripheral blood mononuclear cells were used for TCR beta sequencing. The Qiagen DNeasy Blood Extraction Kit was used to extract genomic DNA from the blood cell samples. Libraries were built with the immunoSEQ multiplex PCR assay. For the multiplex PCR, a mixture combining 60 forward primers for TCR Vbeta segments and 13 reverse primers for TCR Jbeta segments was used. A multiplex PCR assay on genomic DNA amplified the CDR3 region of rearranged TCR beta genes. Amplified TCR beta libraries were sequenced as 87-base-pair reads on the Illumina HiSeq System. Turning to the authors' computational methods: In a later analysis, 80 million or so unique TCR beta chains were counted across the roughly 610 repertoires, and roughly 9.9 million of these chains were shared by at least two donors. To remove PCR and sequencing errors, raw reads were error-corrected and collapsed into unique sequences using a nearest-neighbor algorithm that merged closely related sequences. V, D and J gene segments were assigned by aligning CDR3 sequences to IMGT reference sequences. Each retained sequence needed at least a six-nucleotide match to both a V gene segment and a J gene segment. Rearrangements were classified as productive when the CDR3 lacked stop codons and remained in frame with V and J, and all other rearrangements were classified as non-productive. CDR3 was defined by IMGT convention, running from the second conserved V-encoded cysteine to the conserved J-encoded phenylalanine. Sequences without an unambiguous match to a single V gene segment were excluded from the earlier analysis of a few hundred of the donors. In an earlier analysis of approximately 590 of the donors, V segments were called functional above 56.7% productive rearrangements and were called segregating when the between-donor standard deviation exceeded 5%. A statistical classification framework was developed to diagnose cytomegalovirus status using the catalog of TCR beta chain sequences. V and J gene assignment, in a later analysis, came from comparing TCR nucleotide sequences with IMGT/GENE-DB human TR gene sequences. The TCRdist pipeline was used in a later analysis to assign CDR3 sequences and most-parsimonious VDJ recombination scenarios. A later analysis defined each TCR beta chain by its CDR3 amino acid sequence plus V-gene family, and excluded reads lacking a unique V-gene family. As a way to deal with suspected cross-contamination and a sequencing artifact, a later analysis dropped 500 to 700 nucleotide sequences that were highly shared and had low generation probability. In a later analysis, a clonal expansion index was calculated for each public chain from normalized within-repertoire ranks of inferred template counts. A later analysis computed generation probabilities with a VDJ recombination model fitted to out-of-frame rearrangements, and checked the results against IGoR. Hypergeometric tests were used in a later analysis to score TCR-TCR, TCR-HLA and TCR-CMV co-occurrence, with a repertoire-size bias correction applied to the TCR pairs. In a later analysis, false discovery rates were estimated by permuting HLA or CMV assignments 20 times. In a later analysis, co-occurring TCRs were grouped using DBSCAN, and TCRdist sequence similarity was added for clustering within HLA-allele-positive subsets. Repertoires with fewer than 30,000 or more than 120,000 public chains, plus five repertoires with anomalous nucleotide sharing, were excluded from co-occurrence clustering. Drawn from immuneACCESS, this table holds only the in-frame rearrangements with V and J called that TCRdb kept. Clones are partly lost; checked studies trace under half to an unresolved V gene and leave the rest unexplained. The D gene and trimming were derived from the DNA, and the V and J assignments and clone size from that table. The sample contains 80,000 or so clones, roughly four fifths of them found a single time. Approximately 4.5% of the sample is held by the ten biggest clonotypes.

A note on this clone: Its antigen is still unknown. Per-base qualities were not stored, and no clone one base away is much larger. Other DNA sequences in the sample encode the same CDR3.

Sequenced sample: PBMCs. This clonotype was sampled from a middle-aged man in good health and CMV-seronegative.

The CDR3 protein sequence reads: CAWSVQIYGYTF. The DNA is as follows: TGTGCCTGGAGTGTACAAATCTATGGCTACACCTTC. This sequence uses TRBV30 and TRBJ1-2, with no D gene named confidently. CDR3 length: 12 amino acids, cysteine to phenylalanine. Only the CDR3 region is kept as DNA, spanning 36 bases read in frame from base 1. V sheds 0 bases and J sheds 4 bases, leaving 6 bases between their ends. Based on the germline V gene (reference sequence), the CDR1 and CDR2 sequences are GTSNPN and SVGIG.